The 27 T cell receptor beta chains below were found in one sample sequenced in a study of siplizumab effects on memory and regulatory T cells. Sequenced by immunoSEQ multiplex PCR; TCRdb stores in-frame clones only, minus some. This table holds about 100,000 clones, about 94% found once. The sample comprised non-Treg CD4+ T cells sorted from blood. These receptors all stem from a human donor in good health.

V and J are TRBV19 and TRBJ1-5; D may be TRBD1 (6 bases). V shed 3 bases and J shed 6 bases, with 15 bases lying between them. The CDR3 runs to 15 residues. Germline values: CDR1 LNHDA, CDR2 SQIVND (reference sequence). The CDR3 DNA reads as TGTGCCAGTAGTATTTCTGTCAGGGGAGGTCAGCCCCAGCATTTT. Amino acids: CASSISVRGGQPQHF.

The chain carries TRBV7-3 and TRBJ2-6; D tentatively reads TRBD1 or TRBD2 (5 bases each). The CDR3 covers 17 residues. Germline assignment: CDR1 SGHTA and CDR2 FQGTGA. Trimming stripped 0 bases from V and 0 bases from J, with 9 bases between. This chain's CDR3 is CASSLTGDLSGANVLTF. In DNA, the CDR3 is TGTGCCAGCAGCTTAACAGGGGACCTCTCTGGGGCCAACGTCCTGACTTTC.

This clone was picked up one time. J is TRBJ1-1 and V is TRBV7-6; D is uncertain. CDR1 and CDR2 from the germline V gene are SGHVS and FNYEAQ. The CDR3 totals 13 residues. V was clipped by 3 bases and J by 2 bases, with 7 bases between them. CDR3 DNA sequence: TGTGCCAGCAGCTTTAGGGTTAACACTGAAGCTTTCTTT. Translating gives CASSFRVNTEAFF.

This chain's CDR3 is CASSMGPLKTQYF. In DNA form, the CDR3 reads TGTGCCAGTAGTATGGGCCCATTGAAGACCCAGTACTTC. The chain has TRBV19 and TRBJ2-5, with D uncertain. Germline V gene data show CDR1 as LNHDA and CDR2 as SQIVND (reference sequence). This CDR3 has 13 amino acids. V was pared by 3 bases and J by 6 bases, with 11 bases between.

The gene calls are TRBV18 and TRBJ2-3; no firm D call. CDR1 KGHSH and CDR2 LQKENI come from the germline V gene. This CDR3 region has 14 residues. Trimming removed 3 bases at V and 2 bases at J, with 9 bases between. CDR3 DNA sequence: TGTGCCAGCTCACCGGCAATCACCACAGATACGCAGTATTTT. Protein sequence: CASSPAITTDTQYF.

In nucleotides, the CDR3 is TGTGCCAGTAGTATTCTCGGGACTCCTGGGGCCAACGTCCTGACTTTC. It encodes CASSILGTPGANVLTF. The rearrangement joins TRBV19 to TRBJ2-6; tentatively, D is TRBD2 (6 bases). Per germline, CDR1 LNHDA and CDR2 SQIVND (reference sequence). The CDR3 consists of 16 residues. V lost 3 bases to trimming and J lost 2 bases, with 11 bases between them.

The V and J genes are TRBV18 and TRBJ2-7; TRBD1 matches 9 bases. CDR1 and CDR2 from the germline V gene are KGHSH and LQKENI. The junction had 7 bases not matched to a gene; V was cut back by 5 bases and J by 2 bases. The CDR3 is 15 residues long. The CDR3 sequence is CASSIDRGIAYEQYF. DNA for the CDR3: TGTGCCAGCTCAATCGACAGGGGGATCGCCTACGAGCAGTACTTC.

The chain combines TRBV9 with TRBJ2-7, with D tentatively TRBD2 (7 bases). Germline assignment: CDR1 SGDLS and CDR2 YYNGEE. Trimming shortened V by 4 bases and J by 3 bases, and 29 bases separated the two germline ends. CDR3 length: 19 residues. The CDR3 protein is CASSPRGGRTTSPFYEQYF. CDR3 coding DNA: TGTGCCAGCAGCCCAAGGGGGGGGAGGACCACATCCCCTTTCTACGAGCAGTACTTC.

The CDR3 here is CAISESGQGSNQPQHF. CDR3 coding DNA: TGTGCCATCAGTGAGTCGGGACAGGGAAGCAATCAGCCCCAGCATTTT. This rearrangement joins TRBV10-3 to TRBJ1-5, with TRBD1 identical over 9 bases. The CDR3 contains 16 residues. Germline V gene sequence: CDR1 ENHRY, CDR2 SYGVKD. Trimming took 0 bases from V and 1 from J; bases not matched to a gene: 1.

This clone was seen once. V and J are TRBV11-3 and TRBJ2-3, with a weak D call TRBD1 (6 bases). Looked up from germline, CDR1 is SGHNT and CDR2 is YENEEA. The CDR3 has 15 residues. Trimming left V 3 bases short and J 4 bases short, with 14 bases between. The CDR3 protein is CASSFGTQAADTQYF. CDR3 bases: TGTGCCAGCAGCTTTGGGACACAGGCTGCAGATACGCAGTATTTT.

This chain uses TRBV7-2 with TRBJ1-2; D unclear. Germline-derived CDR1 and CDR2 are SGHTA and FQGNSA. The V end was cut by 1 base, the J end by 8 bases, with 14 bases between. The CDR3 is 14 amino acids. The CDR3 DNA follows: TGTGCCAGCAGCTTAGATGGCTGGGTGTCAGGCTACACCTTC. The encoded protein is CASSLDGWVSGYTF.

The chain couples TRBV5-1 to TRBJ2-1, with 8 bases lining up with TRBD2. The CDR3 extends over 17 amino acids. Germline lookup yields CDR1 SGHRS and CDR2 YFSETQ. V was pared by 2 bases and J by 0 bases, with 7 bases of the junction left unmatched. CDR3 region: CASSLLAGRISYNEQFF. CDR3 bases: TGCGCCAGCAGCTTATTAGCGGGGCGAATCTCCTACAATGAGCAGTTCTTC.

This clone appeared a single time. This chain connects TRBV7-8 to TRBJ2-7; D unresolved. CDR3 length: 15 residues. V gave up 5 bases and J gave up 0 bases, with 14 bases separating them. Germline V gives CDR1 SGHVS, CDR2 FQNEAQ. DNA of the CDR3: TGTGCCAGCAGCCCAACGGTACAGAACTCCTACGAGCAGTACTTC. This encodes CASSPTVQNSYEQYF.

The V call is TRBV7-8, the J call TRBJ1-5; no definite D call. CDR1 and CDR2 (germline): SGHVS, FQNEAQ. Trimming pared 6 bases from V and 2 bases from J, leaving 11 bases between. The CDR3 is 14 amino acids. CDR3 in amino acids: CASSGWEGNQPQHF. The CDR3 DNA sequence: TGTGCCAGCAGTGGGTGGGAGGGCAATCAGCCCCAGCATTTT. Supplemented by reference TRBV7-8 and TRBJ1-5, the full variable domain reads GAGVSQSPRYKVAKRGQDVALRCDPISGHVSLFWYQQALGQGPEFLTYFQNEAQLDKSGLPSDRFFAERPEGSVSTLKIQRTQQEDSAVYLCASSGWEGNQPQHFGDGTRLSIL.

The chain's CDR3 is CASSLGLAGENEQYF. The CDR3 DNA is TGTGCCAGCAGCTTGGGTTTAGCGGGAGAAAACGAGCAGTACTTC. The chain links TRBV5-6 to TRBJ2-7; TRBD2 agrees at 9 bases. There are 15 residues in the CDR3. V lost 0 bases and J lost 5; bases outside the gene matches: 6. CDR1 is SGHDT and CDR2 is YYEEEE in the germline V gene. The full variable domain, in which reference TRBV5-6 and TRBJ2-7 provide the parts outside the CDR3, is DAGVTQSPTHLIKTRGQQVTLRCSPKSGHDTVSWYQQALGQGPQFIFQYYEEEERQRGNFPDRFSGHQFPNYSSELNVNALLLGDSALYLCASSLGLAGENEQYFGPGTRLTVT.

This chain uses TRBV28 with TRBJ1-5, with TRBD1 as a possible D gene (6 bases). CDR3 length: 14 amino acids. V was clipped by 3 bases and J by 5 bases, with 11 bases between them. Germline CDR1 is MDHEN and CDR2 is SYDVKM. Here the CDR3 reads CASSFGQPDQPQHF. CDR3 coding DNA: TGTGCCAGCAGTTTTGGACAGCCGGATCAGCCCCAGCATTTT. Variable domain in full (rest from reference TRBV28 and TRBJ1-5): DVKVTQSSRYLVKRTGEKVFLECVQDMDHENMFWYRQDPGLGLRLIYFSYDVKMKEKGDIPEGYSVSREKKERFSLILESASTNQTSMYLCASSFGQPDQPQHFGDGTRLSIL.

The chain carries TRBV2 and TRBJ2-2, with D hard to call. With 6 bases removed from V and 0 bases from J, the gap between germline ends came to 14 bases. The CDR3 sequence is 16 residues long. In germline, CDR1 is SNHLY, CDR2 FYNNEI. DNA of the CDR3: TGTGCCAGCAGAGGCGGTATGAATGCGAACACCGGGGAGCTGTTTTTT. This encodes CASRGGMNANTGELFF.

The chain joins TRBV7-9 to TRBJ2-4; unclear D gene. Trimming removed 0 bases from V and 0 bases from J, with 3 bases in between. CDR1 SEHNR and CDR2 FQNEAQ come from the germline V gene (reference sequence). The CDR3 runs to 14 residues. The CDR3: CASSLAEAKNIQYF. The CDR3 DNA is TGTGCCAGCAGCTTAGCAGAAGCCAAAAACATTCAGTACTTC.

The CDR3 nucleotides read TGTGCCTGGAGTAGCGGCAGGCAAGGCACCTTC. Its protein product is CAWSSGRQGTF. This rearrangement joins TRBV30 to TRBJ1-2; D not resolved. This CDR3 spans 11 amino acids. Germline V gene sequence: CDR1 GTSNPN, CDR2 SVGIG (reference sequence). Deletions cut 2 bases from V and 13 bases from J, with 14 bases between.

The V call is TRBV25-1, the J call TRBJ2-3; tentatively, D is TRBD2 (6 bases). V lost 10 bases to trimming and J lost 2 bases, with 16 bases between them. This CDR3 spans 14 amino acids. From germline, CDR1 is MGHDK and CDR2 SYGVNS. Here the CDR3 DNA reads TGTGCCACCGTCGCGGGGCGTGACACAGATACGCAGTATTTT. Amino acid sequence: CATVAGRDTDTQYF.

The gene calls are TRBV5-5 and TRBJ2-2; TRBD1 or TRBD2 may be the D gene (5 bases each). The CDR3 covers 16 residues. Trimming took off 0 bases at V and 4 bases at J, with 13 bases between the two ends. Germline V lookup: CDR1 SGHKS, CDR2 YYEKEE (reference sequence). In nucleotides, the CDR3 is TGTGCCAGCAGCTTGGCCCGGCAGGGAGCCACCGGGGAGCTGTTTTTT. This translates into CASSLARQGATGELFF.

The chain has TRBV5-4 and TRBJ2-7; D is perhaps TRBD1 (5 bases). Germline V gene data show CDR1 as SGHNT and CDR2 as YYREEE (reference sequence). Trimming removed 0 bases at V and 4 bases at J, with 14 bases between. The CDR3 is 15 residues long. The CDR3 nucleotides read TGTGCCAGCAGCTTGGGACCGGACACAGGTTACGAGCAGTACTTC. It encodes CASSLGPDTGYEQYF.

The genes are TRBV7-6 and TRBJ2-1, with D unresolved. The CDR3 spans 12 residues. Trimming stripped 5 bases from V and 10 bases from J, with 12 bases between. The V gene's germline CDR1 is SGHVS and CDR2 FNYEAQ. CDR3 bases: TGTGCCAGCAGCGTAGGCCCGACAGAGCAGTTCTTC. It translates to CASSVGPTEQFF.

The rearrangement links TRBV7-2 to TRBJ2-1; TRBD2 agrees at 11 bases. The CDR3 loop spans 16 amino acids. Per germline, CDR1 SGHTA and CDR2 FQGNSA. With V trimmed by 2 bases and J by 8 bases, 8 bases remained unmatched. The CDR3 sequence: CASSLSLAGGGYEQFF. The DNA of the CDR3 is TGTGCCAGCAGCTTAAGCCTAGCGGGAGGAGGCTATGAGCAGTTCTTC.

The rearrangement uses TRBV28 and TRBJ1-2, with 10 bases that match TRBD1. Germline CDR1 MDHEN, CDR2 SYDVKM. V was clipped by 6 bases and J by 1 base; unmatched bases: 14. The CDR3 is 18 residues long. Here the CDR3 DNA reads TGTGCCAGCAGCCCGAGAGCCCCGGGACAGGGGCTTAACTATGGCTACACCTTC. Its protein product is CASSPRAPGQGLNYGYTF.

This clone turned up a few times. The chain employs TRBV5-6 and TRBJ2-5, with 9 bases matching TRBD2. The CDR3 has 18 amino acids. Germline CDR1 is SGHDT and CDR2 is YYEEEE. The J segment lost 2 bases and the V segment lost 0 bases, leaving 11 bases of the junction unmatched. The CDR3 protein is CASSLEGLRLAAQETQYF. CDR3 nucleotides: TGTGCCAGCAGCTTGGAGGGCCTTCGACTAGCGGCACAAGAGACCCAGTACTTC. The complete variable domain, with remaining parts taken from reference TRBV5-6 and TRBJ2-5, reads DAGVTQSPTHLIKTRGQQVTLRCSPKSGHDTVSWYQQALGQGPQFIFQYYEEEERQRGNFPDRFSGHQFPNYSSELNVNALLLGDSALYLCASSLEGLRLAAQETQYFGPGTRLLVL.

The rearrangement joins TRBV29-1 to TRBJ2-2; D is possibly TRBD1 or TRBD2 (5 bases each). The CDR3 has 13 amino acids. Per germline, CDR1 SQVTM and CDR2 ANQGSEA. The V and J ends lost 6 bases and 6 bases respectively, with 14 bases between them. For the CDR3, the DNA is TGCAGCGTCGATACCGGGGCCCCCGGGGAGCTGTTTTTT. Translated, it gives CSVDTGAPGELFF.